This entry describes one TCR beta chain. The data were taken from a study of shared clonotypes between healthy human individuals. What CD8 memory combined were CD45RO+ cells and CCR7-negative CD45RA+ TemRA cells. Assay: immunoSEQ multiplex PCR; the TCRdb copy retains only in-frame clones and omits some. Here the sample spans roughly 320,000 clones, around 86% being singletons. Material: memory CD8+ T cells sorted from blood. Stated subset: CD45RO+ cells pooled with CCR7-negative TemRA cells. This sequence originates from a man in his late teens or twenties in good health.

The CDR3 DNA follows: TGTGCCAGCAGCGAATACGATACGGGTGAGCAGTTCTTC. It is translated as CASSEYDTGEQFF. The rearrangement uses TRBV28 and TRBJ2-1; D is uncertain. CDR3 size: 13 residues. Looked up from germline, CDR1 is MDHEN and CDR2 is SYDVKM. Between the trimmed V and J ends, which lost 6 bases and 9 bases, there was a span of 15 bases. The whole variable domain, filled in from reference TRBV28 and TRBJ2-1, reads DVKVTQSSRYLVKRTGEKVFLECVQDMDHENMFWYRQDPGLGLRLIYFSYDVKMKEKGDIPEGYSVSREKKERFSLILESASTNQTSMYLCASSEYDTGEQFFGPGTRLTVL.